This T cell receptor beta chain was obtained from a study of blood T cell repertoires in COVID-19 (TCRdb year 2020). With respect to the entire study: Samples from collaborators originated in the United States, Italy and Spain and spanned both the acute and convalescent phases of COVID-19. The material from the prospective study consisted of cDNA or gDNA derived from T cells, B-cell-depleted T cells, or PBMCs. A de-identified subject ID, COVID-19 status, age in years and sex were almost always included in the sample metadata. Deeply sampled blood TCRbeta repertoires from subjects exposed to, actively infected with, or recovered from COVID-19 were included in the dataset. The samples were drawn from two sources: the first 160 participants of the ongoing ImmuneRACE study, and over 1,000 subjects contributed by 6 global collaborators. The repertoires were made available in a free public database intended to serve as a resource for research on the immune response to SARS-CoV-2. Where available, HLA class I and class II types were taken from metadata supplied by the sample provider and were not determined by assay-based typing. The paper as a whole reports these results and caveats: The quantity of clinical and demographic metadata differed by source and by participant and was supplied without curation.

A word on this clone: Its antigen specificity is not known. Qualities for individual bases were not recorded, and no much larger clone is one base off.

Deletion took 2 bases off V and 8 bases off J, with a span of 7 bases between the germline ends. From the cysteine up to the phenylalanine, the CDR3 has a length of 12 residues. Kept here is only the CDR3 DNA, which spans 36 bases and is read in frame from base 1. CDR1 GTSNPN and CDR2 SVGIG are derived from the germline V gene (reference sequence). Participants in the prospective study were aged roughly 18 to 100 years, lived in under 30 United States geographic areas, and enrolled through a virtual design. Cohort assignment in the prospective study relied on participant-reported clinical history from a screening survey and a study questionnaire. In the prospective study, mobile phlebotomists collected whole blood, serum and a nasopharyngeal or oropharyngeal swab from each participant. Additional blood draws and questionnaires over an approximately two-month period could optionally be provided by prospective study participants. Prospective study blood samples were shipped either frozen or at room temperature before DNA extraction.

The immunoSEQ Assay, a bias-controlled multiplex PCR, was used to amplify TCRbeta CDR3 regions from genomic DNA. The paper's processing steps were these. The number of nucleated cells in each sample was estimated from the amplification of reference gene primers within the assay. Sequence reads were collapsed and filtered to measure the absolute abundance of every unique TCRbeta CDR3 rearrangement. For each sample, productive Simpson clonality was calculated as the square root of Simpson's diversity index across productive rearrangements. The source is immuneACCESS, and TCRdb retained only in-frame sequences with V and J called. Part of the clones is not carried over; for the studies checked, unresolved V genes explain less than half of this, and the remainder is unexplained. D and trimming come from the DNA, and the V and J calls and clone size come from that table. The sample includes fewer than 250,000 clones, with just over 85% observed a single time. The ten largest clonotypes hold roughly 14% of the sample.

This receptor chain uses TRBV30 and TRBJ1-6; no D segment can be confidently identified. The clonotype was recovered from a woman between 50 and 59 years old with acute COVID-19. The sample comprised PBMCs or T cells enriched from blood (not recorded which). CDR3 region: CAWSLSDSPLHF. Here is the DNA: TGTGCCTGGAGTTTATCCGATTCACCCCTCCACTTT.